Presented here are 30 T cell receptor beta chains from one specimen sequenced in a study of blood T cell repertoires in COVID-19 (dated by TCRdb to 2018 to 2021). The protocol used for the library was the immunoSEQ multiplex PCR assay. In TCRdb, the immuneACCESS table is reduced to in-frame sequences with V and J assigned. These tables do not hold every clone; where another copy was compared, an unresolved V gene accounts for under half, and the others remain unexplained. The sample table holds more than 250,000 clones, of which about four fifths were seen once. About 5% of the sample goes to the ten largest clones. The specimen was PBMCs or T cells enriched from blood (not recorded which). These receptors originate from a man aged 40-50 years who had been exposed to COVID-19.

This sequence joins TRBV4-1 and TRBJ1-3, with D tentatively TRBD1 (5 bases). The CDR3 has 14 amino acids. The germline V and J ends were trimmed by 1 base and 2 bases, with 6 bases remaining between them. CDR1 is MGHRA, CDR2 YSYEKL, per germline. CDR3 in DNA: TGCGCCAGCAGCCAAGGGGGGGCTGGAAACACCATATATTTT. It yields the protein CASSQGGAGNTIYF.

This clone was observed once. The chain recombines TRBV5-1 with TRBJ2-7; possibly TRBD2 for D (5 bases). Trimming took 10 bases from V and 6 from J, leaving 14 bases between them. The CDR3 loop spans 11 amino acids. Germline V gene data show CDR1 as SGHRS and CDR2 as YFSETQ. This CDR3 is CASRSGVEQYF. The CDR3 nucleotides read TGCGCCTCCCGGTCCGGGGTCGAGCAGTACTTC. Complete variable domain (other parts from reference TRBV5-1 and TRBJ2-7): KAGVTQTPRYLIKTRGQQVTLSCSPISGHRSVSWYQQTPGQGLQFLFEYFSETQRNKGNFPGRFSGRQFSNSRSEMNVSTLELGDSALYLCASRSGVEQYFGPGTRLTVT.

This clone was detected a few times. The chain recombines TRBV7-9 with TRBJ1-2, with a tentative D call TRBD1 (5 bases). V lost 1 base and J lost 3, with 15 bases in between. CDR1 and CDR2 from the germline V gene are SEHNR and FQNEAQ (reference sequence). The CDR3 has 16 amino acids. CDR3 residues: CASSLDGGVPHYGYTF. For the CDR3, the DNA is TGTGCCAGCAGCTTAGACGGAGGGGTTCCCCACTATGGCTACACCTTC.

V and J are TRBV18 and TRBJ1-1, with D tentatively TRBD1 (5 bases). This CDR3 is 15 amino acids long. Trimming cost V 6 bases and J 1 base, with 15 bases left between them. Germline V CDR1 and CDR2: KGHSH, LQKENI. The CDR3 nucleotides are TGTGCCAGCTCCGGCAATAGGGGTACGAACACTGAAGCTTTCTTT. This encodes CASSGNRGTNTEAFF.

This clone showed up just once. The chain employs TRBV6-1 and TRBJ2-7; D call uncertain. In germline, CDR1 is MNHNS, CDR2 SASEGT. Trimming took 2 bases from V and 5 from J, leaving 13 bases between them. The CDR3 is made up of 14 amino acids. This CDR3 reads CASSEPSQLNEQYF. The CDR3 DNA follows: TGTGCCAGCAGTGAACCTAGTCAGCTCAACGAGCAGTACTTC.

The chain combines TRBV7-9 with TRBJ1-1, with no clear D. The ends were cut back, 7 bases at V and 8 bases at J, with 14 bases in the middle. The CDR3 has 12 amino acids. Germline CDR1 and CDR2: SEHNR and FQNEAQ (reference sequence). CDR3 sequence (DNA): TGTGCCAGCAACCCAACCGAGGTAGAAGCTTTCTTT. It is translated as CASNPTEVEAFF.

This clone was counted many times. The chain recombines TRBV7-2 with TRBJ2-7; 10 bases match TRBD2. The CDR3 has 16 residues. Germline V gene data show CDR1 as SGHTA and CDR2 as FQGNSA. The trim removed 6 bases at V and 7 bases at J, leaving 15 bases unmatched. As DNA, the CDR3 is TGTGCCAGCAGACCCAGGACTAGCGGAACCTCCTGGGAGCAGTACTTC. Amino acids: CASRPRTSGTSWEQYF.

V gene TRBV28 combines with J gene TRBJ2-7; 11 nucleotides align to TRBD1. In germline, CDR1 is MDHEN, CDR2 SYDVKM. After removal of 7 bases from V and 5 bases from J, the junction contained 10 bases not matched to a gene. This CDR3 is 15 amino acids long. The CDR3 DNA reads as TGTGCCAGCACCCTCTCTCCGGGACAGGGGGACGAGCAGTACTTC. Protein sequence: CASTLSPGQGDEQYF.

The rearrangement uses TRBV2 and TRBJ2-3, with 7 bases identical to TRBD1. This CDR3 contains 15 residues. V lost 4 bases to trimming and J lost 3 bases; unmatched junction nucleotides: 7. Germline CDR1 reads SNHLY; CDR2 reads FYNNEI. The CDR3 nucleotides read TGTGCCAGCAGTGCAGACAGGGTCAGGACAGATACGCAGTATTTT. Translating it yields CASSADRVRTDTQYF.

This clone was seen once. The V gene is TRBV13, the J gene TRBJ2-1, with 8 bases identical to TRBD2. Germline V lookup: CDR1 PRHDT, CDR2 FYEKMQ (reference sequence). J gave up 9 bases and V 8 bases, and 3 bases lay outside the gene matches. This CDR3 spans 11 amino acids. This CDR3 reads CASRGGFEQFF. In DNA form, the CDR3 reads TGTGCCAGCCGGGGGGGTTTTGAGCAGTTCTTC.

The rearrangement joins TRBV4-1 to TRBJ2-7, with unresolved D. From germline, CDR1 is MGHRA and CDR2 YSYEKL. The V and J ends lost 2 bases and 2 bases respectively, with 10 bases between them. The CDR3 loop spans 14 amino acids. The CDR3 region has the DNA TGCGCCAGCAGCCAAAACCCTGCAGCCTACGAGCAGTACTTC. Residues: CASSQNPAAYEQYF.

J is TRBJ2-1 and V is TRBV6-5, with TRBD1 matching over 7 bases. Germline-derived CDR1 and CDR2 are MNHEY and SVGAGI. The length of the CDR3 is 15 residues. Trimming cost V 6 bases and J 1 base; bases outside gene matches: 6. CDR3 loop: CASRLNRGSYNEQFF. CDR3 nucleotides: TGTGCCAGCAGGCTCAACAGGGGATCCTACAATGAGCAGTTCTTC.

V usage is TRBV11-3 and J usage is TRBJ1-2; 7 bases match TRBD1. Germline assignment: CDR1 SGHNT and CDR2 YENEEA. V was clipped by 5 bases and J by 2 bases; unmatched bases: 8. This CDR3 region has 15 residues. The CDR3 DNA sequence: TGTGCCAGCAGCGCCCCCGGGACAGAAAACTATGGCTACACCTTC. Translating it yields CASSAPGTENYGYTF.

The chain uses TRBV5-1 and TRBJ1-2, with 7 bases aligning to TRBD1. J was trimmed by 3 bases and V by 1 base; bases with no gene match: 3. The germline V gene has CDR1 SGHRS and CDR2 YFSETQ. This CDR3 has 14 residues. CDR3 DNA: TGCGCCAGCAGCTTGCTTACAGGGGACTATGGCTACACCTTC. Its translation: CASSLLTGDYGYTF.

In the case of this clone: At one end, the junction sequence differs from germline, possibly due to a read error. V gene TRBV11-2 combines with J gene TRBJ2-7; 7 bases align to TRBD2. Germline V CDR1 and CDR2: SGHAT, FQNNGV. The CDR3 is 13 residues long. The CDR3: CASSPRTSLDHFF. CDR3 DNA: TGTGCCAGCAGCCCCCGGACTAGTTTAGATCATTTTTTC.

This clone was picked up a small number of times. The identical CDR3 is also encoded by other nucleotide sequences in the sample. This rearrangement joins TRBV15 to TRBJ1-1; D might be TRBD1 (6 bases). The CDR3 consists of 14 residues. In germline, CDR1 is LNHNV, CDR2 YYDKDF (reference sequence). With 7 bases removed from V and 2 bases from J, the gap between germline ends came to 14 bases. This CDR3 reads CATIGHRENTEAFF. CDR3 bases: TGTGCCACCATTGGCCACAGGGAAAACACTGAAGCTTTCTTT. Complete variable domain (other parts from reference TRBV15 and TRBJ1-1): DAMVIQNPRYQVTQFGKPVTLSCSQTLNHNVMYWYQQKSSQAPKLLFHYYDKDFNNEADTPDNFQSRRPNTSFCFLDIRSPGLGDTAMYLCATIGHRENTEAFFGQGTRLTVV.

The CDR3 region is CASGSGSWYEQYF. In DNA form, the CDR3 reads TGTGCCAGCGGTAGCGGGAGTTGGTACGAGCAGTACTTC. V is TRBV27 and J is TRBJ2-7; 9 bases agree with TRBD2. The CDR3 loop spans 13 amino acids. Per the germline V gene, CDR1 is MNHEY and CDR2 is SMNVEV (reference sequence). J lost 4 bases, V lost 8 bases, and 6 bases had no gene match.

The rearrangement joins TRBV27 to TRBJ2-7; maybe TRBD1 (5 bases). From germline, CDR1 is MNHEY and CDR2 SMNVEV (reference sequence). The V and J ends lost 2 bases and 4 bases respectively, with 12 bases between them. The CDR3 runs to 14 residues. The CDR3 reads CASSLMFGAYEQYF. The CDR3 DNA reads TGTGCCAGCAGTTTAATGTTTGGGGCTTACGAGCAGTACTTC.

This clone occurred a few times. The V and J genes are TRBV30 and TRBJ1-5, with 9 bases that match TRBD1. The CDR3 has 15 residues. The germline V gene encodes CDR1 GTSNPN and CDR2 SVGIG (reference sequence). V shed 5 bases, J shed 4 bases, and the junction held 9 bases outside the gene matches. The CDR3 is CAWCTKGQGNQPQHF. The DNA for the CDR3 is TGTGCCTGGTGCACCAAGGGACAGGGTAATCAGCCCCAGCATTTT.

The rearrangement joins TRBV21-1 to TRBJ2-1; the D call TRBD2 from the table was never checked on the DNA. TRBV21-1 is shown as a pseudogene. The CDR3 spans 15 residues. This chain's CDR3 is CASRSLAANYNEQFF. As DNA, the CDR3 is TGTGCCAGCCGGTCTCTAGCAGCTAACTACAATGAGCAGTTCTTC.

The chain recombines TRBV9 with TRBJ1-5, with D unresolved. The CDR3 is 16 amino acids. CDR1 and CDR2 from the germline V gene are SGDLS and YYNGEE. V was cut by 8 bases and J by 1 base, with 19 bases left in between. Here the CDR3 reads CARKCKSGCSNQPQHF. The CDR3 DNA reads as TGTGCCAGAAAGTGCAAGTCAGGTTGCAGCAATCAGCCCCAGCATTTT.

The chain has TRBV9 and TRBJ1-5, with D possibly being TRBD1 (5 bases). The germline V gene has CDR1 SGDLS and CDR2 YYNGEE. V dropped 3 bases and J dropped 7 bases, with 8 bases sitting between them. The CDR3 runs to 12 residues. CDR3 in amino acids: CASSGGGQPQHF. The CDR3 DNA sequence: TGTGCCAGCAGCGGCGGGGGGCAGCCCCAGCATTTT.

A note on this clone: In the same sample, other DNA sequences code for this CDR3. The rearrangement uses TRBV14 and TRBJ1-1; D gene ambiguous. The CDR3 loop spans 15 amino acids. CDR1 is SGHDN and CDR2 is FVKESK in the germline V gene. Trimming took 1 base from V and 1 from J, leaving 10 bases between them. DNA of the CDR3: TGTGCCAGCAGCCAAGTACGGGGTTGGAACACTGAAGCTTTCTTT. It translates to CASSQVRGWNTEAFF.

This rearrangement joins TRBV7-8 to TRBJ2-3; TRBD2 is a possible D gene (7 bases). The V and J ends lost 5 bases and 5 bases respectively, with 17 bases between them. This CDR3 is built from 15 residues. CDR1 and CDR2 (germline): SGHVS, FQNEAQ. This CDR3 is CASSPLWGGGDTQYF. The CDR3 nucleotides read TGTGCCAGCAGCCCCCTCTGGGGGGGCGGAGATACGCAGTATTTT.

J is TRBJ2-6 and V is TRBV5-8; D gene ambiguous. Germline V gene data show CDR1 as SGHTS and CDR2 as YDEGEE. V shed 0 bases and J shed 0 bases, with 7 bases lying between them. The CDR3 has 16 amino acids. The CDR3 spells CASSLASISGANVLTF. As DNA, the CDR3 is TGTGCCAGCAGCTTGGCCAGTATCTCTGGGGCCAACGTCCTGACTTTC.

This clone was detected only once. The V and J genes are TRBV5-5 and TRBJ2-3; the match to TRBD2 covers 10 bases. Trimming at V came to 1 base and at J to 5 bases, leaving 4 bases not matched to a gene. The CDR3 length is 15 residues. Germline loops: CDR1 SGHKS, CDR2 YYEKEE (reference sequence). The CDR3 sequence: CASSLRLAGVDTQYF. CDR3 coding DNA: TGTGCCAGCAGCTTGCGGCTAGCGGGAGTAGATACGCAGTATTTT.

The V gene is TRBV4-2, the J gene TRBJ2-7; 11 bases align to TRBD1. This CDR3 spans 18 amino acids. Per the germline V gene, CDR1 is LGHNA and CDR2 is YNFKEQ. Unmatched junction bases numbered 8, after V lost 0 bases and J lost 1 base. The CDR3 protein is CASSQESSGTGGSYEQYF. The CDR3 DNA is TGTGCCAGCAGCCAAGAATCTTCAGGGACAGGGGGGTCCTACGAGCAGTACTTC.

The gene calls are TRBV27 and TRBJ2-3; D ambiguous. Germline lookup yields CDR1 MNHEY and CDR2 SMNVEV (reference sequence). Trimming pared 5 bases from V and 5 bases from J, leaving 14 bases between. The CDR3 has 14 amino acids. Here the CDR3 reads CASSPPAAGDTQYF. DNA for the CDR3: TGTGCCAGCAGTCCCCCGGCGGCTGGAGATACGCAGTATTTT.

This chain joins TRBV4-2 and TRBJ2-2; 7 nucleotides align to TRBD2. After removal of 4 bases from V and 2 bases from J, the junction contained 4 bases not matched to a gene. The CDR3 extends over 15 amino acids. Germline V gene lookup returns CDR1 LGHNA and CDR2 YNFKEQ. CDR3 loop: CASSPKTSNTGELFF. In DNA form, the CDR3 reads TGTGCCAGCAGCCCCAAGACTAGCAACACCGGGGAGCTGTTTTTT.

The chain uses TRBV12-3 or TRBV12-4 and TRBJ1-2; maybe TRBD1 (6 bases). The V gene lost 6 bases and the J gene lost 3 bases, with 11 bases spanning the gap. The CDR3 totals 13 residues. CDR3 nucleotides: TGTGCCAGCAGACAATACAGGGACTATGGCTACACCTTC. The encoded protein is CASRQYRDYGYTF.